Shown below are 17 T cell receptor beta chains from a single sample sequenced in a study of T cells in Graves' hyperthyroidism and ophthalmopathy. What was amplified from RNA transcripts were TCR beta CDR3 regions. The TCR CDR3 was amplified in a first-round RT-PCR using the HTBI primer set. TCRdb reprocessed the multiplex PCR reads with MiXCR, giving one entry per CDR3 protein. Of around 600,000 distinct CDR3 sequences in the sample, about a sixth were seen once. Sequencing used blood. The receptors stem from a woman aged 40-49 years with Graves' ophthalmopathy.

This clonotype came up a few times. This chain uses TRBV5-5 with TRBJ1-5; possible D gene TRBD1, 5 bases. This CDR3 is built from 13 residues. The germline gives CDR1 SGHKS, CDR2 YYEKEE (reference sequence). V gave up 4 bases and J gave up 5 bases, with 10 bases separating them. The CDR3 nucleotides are TGTGCCAGCAGCGTAGACAGTGATCAGCCCCAGCATTTT. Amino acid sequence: CASSVDSDQPQHF.

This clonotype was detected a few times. CDR3 sequence reads: CASSSPPGSNTEAFF. The CDR3 DNA sequence: TGTGCCAGCAGCTCCCCACCGGGTTCGAACACTGAAGCTTTCTTT. The V and J genes are TRBV7-9 and TRBJ1-1; D is uncertain. This CDR3 has 15 residues. The ends were cut back, 4 bases at V and 1 base at J, with 13 bases in the middle. Germline values: CDR1 SEHNR, CDR2 FQNEAQ (reference sequence). Using reference TRBV7-9 and TRBJ1-1 for the parts outside the CDR3, the full variable domain is DTGVSQNPRHKITKRGQNVTFRCDPISEHNRLYWYRQTLGQGPEFLTYFQNEAQLEKSRLLSDRFSAERPKGSFSTLEIQRTEQGDSAMYLCASSSPPGSNTEAFFGQGTRLTVV.

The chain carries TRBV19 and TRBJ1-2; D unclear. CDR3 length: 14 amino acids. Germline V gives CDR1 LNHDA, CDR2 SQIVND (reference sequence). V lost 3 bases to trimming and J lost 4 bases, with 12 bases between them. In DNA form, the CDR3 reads TGTGCCAGTAGTATGCTCCCGGAGGGCTATGGCTACACCTTC. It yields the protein CASSMLPEGYGYTF.

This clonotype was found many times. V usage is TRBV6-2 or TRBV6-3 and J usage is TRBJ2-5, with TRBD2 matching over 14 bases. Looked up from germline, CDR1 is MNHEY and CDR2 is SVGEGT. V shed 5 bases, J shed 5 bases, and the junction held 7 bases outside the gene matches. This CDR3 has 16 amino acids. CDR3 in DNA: TGTGCCAGCAGTCAGGGGACTAGCGGGGGTCCGGAGACCCAGTACTTC. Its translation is CASSQGTSGGPETQYF.

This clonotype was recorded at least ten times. CDR3 nucleotide sequence: TGTGCCAGCAGTCGAGGGGGACAAGCTTACGAGCAGTACTTC. It is translated as CASSRGGQAYEQYF. The chain has TRBV6-1 and TRBJ2-7; TRBD1 might be the D (6 bases). This CDR3 has 14 amino acids. Germline V gene data show CDR1 as MNHNS and CDR2 as SASEGT. Trimming took 5 bases from V and 4 from J, leaving 15 bases between them.

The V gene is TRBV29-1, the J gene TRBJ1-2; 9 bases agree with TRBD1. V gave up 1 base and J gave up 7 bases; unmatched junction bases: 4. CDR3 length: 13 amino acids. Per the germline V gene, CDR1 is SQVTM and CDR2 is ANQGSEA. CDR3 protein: CSVEANRGLGYTF. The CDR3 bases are TGCAGCGTTGAAGCGAACAGGGGGCTTGGCTACACCTTC.

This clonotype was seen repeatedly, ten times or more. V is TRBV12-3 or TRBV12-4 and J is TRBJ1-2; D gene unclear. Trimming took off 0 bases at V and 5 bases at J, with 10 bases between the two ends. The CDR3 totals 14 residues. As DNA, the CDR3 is TGTGCCAGCAGTTTAGCCGGGTTCCTTTATGGCTACACCTTC. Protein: CASSLAGFLYGYTF.

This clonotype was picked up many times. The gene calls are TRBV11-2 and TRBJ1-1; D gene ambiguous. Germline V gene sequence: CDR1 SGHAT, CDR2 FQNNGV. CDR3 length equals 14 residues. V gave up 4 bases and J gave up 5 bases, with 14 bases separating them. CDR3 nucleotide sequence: TGTGCCAGCAGCTCCTTCAGTGGGAGTACTGAAGCTTTCTTT. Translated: CASSSFSGSTEAFF.

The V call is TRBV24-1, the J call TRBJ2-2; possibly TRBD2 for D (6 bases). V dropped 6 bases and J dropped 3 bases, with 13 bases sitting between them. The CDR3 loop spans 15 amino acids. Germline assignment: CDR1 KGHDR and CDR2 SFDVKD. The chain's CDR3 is CATSRDGSYTGELFF. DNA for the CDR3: TGTGCCACCAGTCGGGACGGGAGTTACACCGGGGAGCTGTTTTTT.

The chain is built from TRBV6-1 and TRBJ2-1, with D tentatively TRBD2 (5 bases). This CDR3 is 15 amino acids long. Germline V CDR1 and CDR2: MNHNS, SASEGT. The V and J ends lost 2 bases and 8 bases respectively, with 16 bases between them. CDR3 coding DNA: TGTGCCAGCAGTGAAAGGAGGCGATTGACCGATGAGCAGTTCTTC. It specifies CASSERRRLTDEQFF.

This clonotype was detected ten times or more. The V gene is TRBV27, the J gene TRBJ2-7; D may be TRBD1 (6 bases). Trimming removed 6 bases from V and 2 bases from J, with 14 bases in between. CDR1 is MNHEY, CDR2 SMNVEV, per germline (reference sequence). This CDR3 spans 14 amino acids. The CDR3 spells CASSLRGSAYEQYF. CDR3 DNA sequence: TGTGCCAGCAGCCTCAGGGGTAGCGCCTACGAGCAGTACTTC.

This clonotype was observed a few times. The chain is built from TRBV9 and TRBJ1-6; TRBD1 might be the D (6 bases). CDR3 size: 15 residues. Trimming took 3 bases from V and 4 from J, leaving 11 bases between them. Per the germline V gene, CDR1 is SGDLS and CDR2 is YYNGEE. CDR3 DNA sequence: TGTGCCAGCAGCGAACAGGGTTTTTATAATTCACCCCTCCACTTT. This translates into CASSEQGFYNSPLHF. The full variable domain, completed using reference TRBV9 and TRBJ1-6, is DSGVTQTPKHLITATGQRVTLRCSPRSGDLSVYWYQQSLDQGLQFLIQYYNGEERAKGNILERFSAQQFPDLHSELNLSSLELGDSALYFCASSEQGFYNSPLHFGNGTRLTVT.

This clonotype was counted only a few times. The DNA of the CDR3 is TGTGCCAGTAGTGGGGCAGGGGGCACTAATTCACCCCTCCACTTT. It yields the protein CASSGAGGTNSPLHF. The chain uses TRBV19 and TRBJ1-6, with 8 bases lining up with TRBD1. The trim removed 5 bases at V and 6 bases at J, leaving 6 bases unmatched. This CDR3 is 15 amino acids long. CDR1 and CDR2 from the germline V gene are LNHDA and SQIVND (reference sequence).

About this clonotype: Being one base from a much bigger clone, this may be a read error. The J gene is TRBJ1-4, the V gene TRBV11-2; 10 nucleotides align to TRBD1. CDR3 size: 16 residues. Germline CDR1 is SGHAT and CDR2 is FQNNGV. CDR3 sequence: CASSFVGDRGFEKPFF. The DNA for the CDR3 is TGTGCCAGCAGTTTTGTTGGGGACAGGGGTTTCGAAAAACCGTTTTTT.

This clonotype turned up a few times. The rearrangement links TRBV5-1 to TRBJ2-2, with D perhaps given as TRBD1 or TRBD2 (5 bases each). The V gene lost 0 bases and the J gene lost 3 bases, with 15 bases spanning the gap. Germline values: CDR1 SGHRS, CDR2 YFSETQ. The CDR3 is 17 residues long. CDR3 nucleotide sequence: TGCGCCAGCAGCTTGGCCCATGGGGGTCTAGACACCGGGGAGCTGTTTTTT. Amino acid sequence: CASSLAHGGLDTGELFF. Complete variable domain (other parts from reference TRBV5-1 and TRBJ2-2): KAGVTQTPRYLIKTRGQQVTLSCSPISGHRSVSWYQQTPGQGLQFLFEYFSETQRNKGNFPGRFSGRQFSNSRSEMNVSTLELGDSALYLCASSLAHGGLDTGELFFGEGSRLTVL.

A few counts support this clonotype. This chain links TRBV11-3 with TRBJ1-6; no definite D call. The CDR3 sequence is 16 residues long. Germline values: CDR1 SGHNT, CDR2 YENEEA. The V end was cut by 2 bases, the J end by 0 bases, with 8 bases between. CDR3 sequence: CASSLRVFSYNSPLHF. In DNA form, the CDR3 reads TGTGCCAGCAGCTTACGGGTCTTCTCCTATAATTCACCCCTCCACTTT. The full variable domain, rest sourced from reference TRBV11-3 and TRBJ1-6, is EAGVVQSPRYKIIEKKQPVAFWCNPISGHNTLYWYLQNLGQGPELLIRYENEEAVDDSQLPKDRFSAERLKGVDSTLKIQPAELGDSAVYLCASSLRVFSYNSPLHFGNGTRLTVT.

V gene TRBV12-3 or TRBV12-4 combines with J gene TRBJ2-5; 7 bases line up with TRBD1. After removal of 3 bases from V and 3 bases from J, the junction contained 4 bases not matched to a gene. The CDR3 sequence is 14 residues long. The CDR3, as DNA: TGTGCCAGCAGTTTGGTCGACAGGGAAGAGACCCAGTACTTC. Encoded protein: CASSLVDREETQYF.